This T cell receptor (beta chain) was identified in a study of beta chain features in type 1 diabetes. About this clone itself: The sample carries other DNA sequences with the same CDR3.

Expressed TCRB transcripts were sequenced because the entire RNA isolate underwent reverse transcription. Here immunoSEQ multiplex PCR was the method, and the copy in TCRdb shows in-frame clones only, minus some. The profile shows fewer than 900,000 clones, under 20% of them singletons. The TCR sequence derives from a woman aged 18 to 35 in good health. Sequenced material: naive CD4+ T cells from blood.

The CDR3: CASSLSAEAFF. The CDR3 region has the DNA TGTGCCAGCAGTTTAAGTGCTGAAGCTTTCTTT. This chain joins TRBV28 and TRBJ1-1; D is uncertain. The CDR3 sequence is 11 residues long. Per the germline V gene, CDR1 is MDHEN and CDR2 is SYDVKM. V dropped 2 bases and J dropped 6 bases, with 4 bases sitting between them. Using reference TRBV28 and TRBJ1-1 for the parts outside the CDR3, the full variable domain is DVKVTQSSRYLVKRTGEKVFLECVQDMDHENMFWYRQDPGLGLRLIYFSYDVKMKEKGDIPEGYSVSREKKERFSLILESASTNQTSMYLCASSLSAEAFFGQGTRLTVV.